This TCR beta chain was sequenced in a study of T-cell reconstitution after alpha-beta-depleted transplantation in children. Regarding the study as a whole: T-cell counts and diversity at one year post-transplant came mainly from newly produced T cells.

This clonotype was recorded at least ten times. What it binds is not known. This CDR3 has 14 residues. Germline CDR1 and CDR2: LGHDT and YNNKEL (reference sequence). J lost 7 bases, V lost 3 bases, and 6 bases had no gene match. Using unique molecular identifiers, the investigators prepared the TCRbeta library. TCRdb used MiXCR to reprocess the PCR reads, holding one entry per CDR3 protein. Here the sample spans about 300,000 distinct CDR3 sequences, 10% being singletons. The clonotype was recovered from a boy in the first two years of life with acute myeloid leukemia, due to receive a stem cell transplant. The sample consisted of PBMCs, taken before TCRalphabeta/CD19-depleted stem cell transplant. The chain recombines TRBV3-1 with TRBJ1-5, with TRBD1 matching 7 bases. The CDR3 protein is CASSHRQGGQPQHF. The DNA for the CDR3 is TGTGCCAGCAGCCATCGACAGGGAGGACAGCCCCAGCATTTT.